This TCR beta chain was identified during a study of blood T cell repertoires in COVID-19 (dated by TCRdb to 2019 to 2021). Notes on the research overall: Collaborator samples came from the United States, Italy and Spain and covered acute and convalescent phases of COVID-19. The material from the prospective study consisted of cDNA or gDNA derived from T cells, B-cell-depleted T cells, or PBMCs. Subjects who had been exposed to COVID-19, were actively infected with it, or had recovered from it provided the deeply sampled blood TCRbeta repertoires that made up the dataset. The repertoires were released in a freely available public database meant as a resource for research on the immune response to SARS-CoV-2. The samples were drawn from two sources: the first 160 participants of the ongoing ImmuneRACE study, and fewer than 1,500 subjects contributed by 6 global collaborators. Nearly every sample came with metadata listing a de-identified subject ID, COVID-19 status, age in years and sex. Where available, HLA class I and class II types were obtained from metadata supplied by the sample provider rather than from assay-based typing.

V is pruned by 4 bases and J by 0 bases, leaving 3 bases of the junction without a gene match. CDR1 and CDR2 were assigned from the germline V gene as SNHLY and FYNNEI. The CDR3 spans 15 residues, from the cysteine through the phenylalanine. Only the CDR3 DNA stays, 45 bases, in frame from base 1. In the prospective study, participants were about 18 to 95 years old, resided in approximately 25 geographic areas of the United States, and were enrolled through a virtual design. In the prospective study, cohorts were assigned on the basis of participant-reported clinical history obtained from a screening survey and a study questionnaire. Recovered participants in ImmuneRACE Cohort 3 were defined as having two consecutive negative NP/OP PCR tests, clearance from a healthcare professional, or resolution of symptoms. In the prospective study, whole blood, serum and a nasopharyngeal or oropharyngeal swab were collected from each participant by mobile phlebotomists. Participants in the prospective study had the option to provide additional blood draws and questionnaires over a 2-month period. Prospective study blood samples were shipped either frozen or at room temperature before DNA extraction.

Broader findings and caveats from the paper: How much clinical and demographic metadata was included differed by source and by participant, and the metadata was provided uncurated.

TCRbeta CDR3 regions were amplified from genomic DNA by means of the immunoSEQ Assay, a bias-controlled multiplex PCR. The paper's processing steps were these. Nucleated cell counts per sample were estimated from amplification of reference gene primers within the assay. To quantify the absolute abundance of each unique TCRbeta CDR3 rearrangement, sequence reads were collapsed and filtered. For each sample, productive Simpson clonality was calculated as the square root of Simpson's diversity index across productive rearrangements. TCRdb limited this immuneACCESS table to in-frame rearrangements with V and J called. A share of clones is missing; checked studies link under half to unresolved V genes, and the rest is unexplained. V, J and clone size are taken as reported in that table, and D and trimming were inferred from the DNA itself. Here the sample has under 350,000 clones; roughly 91% occur a single time. The ten largest clones add up to roughly 1.9% of the sample.

In the case of this clone: There is no known antigen for this receptor. No much larger clonotype is one base removed from it; base qualities were not supplied.

The source material was PBMCs or T cells enriched from blood (not recorded which). The chain uses TRBV2 and TRBJ1-3, and 7 junctional nucleotides match TRBD1. This TCR was recovered from a woman aged 60-75 years who had recovered from COVID-19. The DNA reads as follows: TGTGCCAGCAGTGTGCAGGGGGTCTCTGGAAACACCATATATTTT. This encodes CASSVQGVSGNTIYF.